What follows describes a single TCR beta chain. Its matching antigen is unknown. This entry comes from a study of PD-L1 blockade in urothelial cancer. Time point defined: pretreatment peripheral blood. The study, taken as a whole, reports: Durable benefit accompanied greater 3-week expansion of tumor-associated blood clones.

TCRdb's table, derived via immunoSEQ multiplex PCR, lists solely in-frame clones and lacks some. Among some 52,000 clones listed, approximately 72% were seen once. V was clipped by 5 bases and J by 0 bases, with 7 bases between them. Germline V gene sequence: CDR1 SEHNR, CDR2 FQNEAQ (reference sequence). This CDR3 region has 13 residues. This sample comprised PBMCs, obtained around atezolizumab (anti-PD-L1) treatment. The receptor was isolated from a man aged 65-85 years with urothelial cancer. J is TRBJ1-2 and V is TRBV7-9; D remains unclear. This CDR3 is CASSPGTNYGYTF. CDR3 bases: TGTGCCAGCAGCCCGGGGACTAACTATGGCTACACCTTC.